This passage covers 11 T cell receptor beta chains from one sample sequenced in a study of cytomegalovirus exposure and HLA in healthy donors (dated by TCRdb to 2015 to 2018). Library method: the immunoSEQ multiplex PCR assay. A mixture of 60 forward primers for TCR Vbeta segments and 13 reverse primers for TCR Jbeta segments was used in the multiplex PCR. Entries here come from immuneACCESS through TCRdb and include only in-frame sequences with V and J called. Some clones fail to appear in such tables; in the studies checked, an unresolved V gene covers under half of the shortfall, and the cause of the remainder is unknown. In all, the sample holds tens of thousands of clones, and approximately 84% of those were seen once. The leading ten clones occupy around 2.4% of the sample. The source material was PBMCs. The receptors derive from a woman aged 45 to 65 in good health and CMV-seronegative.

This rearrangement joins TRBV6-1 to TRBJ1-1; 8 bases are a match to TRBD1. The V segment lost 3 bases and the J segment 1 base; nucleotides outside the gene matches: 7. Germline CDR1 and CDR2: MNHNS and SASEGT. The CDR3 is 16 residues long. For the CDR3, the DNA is TGTGCCAGCAGTGATTCGGACAGGGACCCGAACACTGAAGCTTTCTTT. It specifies CASSDSDRDPNTEAFF.

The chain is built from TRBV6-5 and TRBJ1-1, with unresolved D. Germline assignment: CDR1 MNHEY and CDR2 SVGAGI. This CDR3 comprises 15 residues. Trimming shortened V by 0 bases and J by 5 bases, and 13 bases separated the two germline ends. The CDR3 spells CASSYSRGLGTEAFF. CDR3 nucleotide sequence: TGTGCCAGCAGTTACTCCCGGGGTTTGGGGACTGAAGCTTTCTTT.

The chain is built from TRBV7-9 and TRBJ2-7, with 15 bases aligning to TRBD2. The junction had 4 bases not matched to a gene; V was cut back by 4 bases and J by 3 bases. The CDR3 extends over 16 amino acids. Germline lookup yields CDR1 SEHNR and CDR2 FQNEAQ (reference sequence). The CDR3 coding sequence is TGTGCCAGCAGCTCGCCGGGACTAGCGGGAGGCTACGAGCAGTACTTC. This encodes CASSSPGLAGGYEQYF.

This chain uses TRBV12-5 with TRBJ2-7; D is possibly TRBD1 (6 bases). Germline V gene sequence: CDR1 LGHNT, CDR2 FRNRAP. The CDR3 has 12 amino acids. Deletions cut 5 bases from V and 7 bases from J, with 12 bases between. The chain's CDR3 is CASGGTTGEQYV. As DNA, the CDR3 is TGTGCTAGTGGTGGAACTACAGGGGAGCAGTACGTC.

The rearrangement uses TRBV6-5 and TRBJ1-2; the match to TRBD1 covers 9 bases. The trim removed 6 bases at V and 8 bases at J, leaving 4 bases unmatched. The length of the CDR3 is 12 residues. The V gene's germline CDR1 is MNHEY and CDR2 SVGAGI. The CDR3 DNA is TGTGCCAGCAGCCCGGACAGGGGCGGCTACACCTTC. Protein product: CASSPDRGGYTF.

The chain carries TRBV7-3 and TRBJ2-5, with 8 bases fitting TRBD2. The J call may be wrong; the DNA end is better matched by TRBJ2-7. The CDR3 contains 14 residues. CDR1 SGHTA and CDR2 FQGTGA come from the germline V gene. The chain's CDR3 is CASPWTSSAYEQYF. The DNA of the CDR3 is TGTGCCTCTCCGTGGACTAGCTCTGCGTACGAGCAGTACTTC.

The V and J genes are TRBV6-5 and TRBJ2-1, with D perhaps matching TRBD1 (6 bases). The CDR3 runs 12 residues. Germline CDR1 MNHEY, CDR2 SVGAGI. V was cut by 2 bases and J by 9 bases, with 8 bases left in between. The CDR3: CASSYLQGEQFF. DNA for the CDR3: TGTGCCAGCAGTTACCTACAGGGTGAGCAGTTCTTC.

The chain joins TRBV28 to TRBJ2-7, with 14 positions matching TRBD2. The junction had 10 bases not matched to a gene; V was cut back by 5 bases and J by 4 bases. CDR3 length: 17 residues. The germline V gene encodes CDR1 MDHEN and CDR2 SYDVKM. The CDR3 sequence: CASSPIPGLAGVYEQYF. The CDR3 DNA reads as TGTGCCAGCAGTCCTATTCCGGGACTAGCGGGAGTTTACGAGCAGTACTTC.

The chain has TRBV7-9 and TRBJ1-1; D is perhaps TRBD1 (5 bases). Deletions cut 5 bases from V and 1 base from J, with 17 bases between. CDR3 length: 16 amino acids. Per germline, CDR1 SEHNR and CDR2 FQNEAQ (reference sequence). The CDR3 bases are TGTGCCAGCAGCGCCTTAGTTTGGGGCAAGAACACTGAAGCTTTCTTT. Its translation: CASSALVWGKNTEAFF.

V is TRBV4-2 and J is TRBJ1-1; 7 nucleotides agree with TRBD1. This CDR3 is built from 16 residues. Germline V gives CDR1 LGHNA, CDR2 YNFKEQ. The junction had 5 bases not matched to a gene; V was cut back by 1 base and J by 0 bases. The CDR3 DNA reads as TGTGCCAGCAGCCAAGTACCGGGACAGCTGAACACTGAAGCTTTCTTT. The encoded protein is CASSQVPGQLNTEAFF.

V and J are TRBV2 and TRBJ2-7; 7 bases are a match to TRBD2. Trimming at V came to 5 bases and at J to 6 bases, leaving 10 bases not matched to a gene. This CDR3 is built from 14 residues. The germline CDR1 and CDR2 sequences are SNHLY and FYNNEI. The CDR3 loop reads CASSPGGARGEQYF. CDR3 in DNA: TGTGCCAGCAGTCCGGGGGGAGCAAGAGGCGAGCAGTACTTC.